A single sample is the source of the 13 T cell receptor beta chains below, sequenced in a study of shared clonotypes between healthy human individuals. Terminally differentiated effector memory CD45RA+ cells were excluded by CCR7 positive selection of CD45RO-negative cells. TCRdb's copy holds only in-frame clones and misses some; the assay was immunoSEQ multiplex PCR. Among millions of clones listed, just under 95% were seen once. The sequenced sample consisted of naive CD8+ T cells sorted from blood. The receptors were gathered from a man aged 18-30 years in good health.

This clone was picked up a small number of times. The rearrangement joins TRBV6-5 to TRBJ1-6, with D possibly matching TRBD1 (5 bases). This CDR3 is 15 amino acids long. Looked up from germline, CDR1 is MNHEY and CDR2 is SVGAGI. Trimming stripped 4 bases from V and 3 bases from J, with 10 bases between. The CDR3 DNA follows: TGTGCCAGCAGTTTCAGGGAGGGCTATAATTCACCCCTCCACTTT. Residues: CASSFREGYNSPLHF.

The J gene is TRBJ1-1, the V gene TRBV4-1; 7 positions agree with TRBD1. Per the germline V gene, CDR1 is MGHRA and CDR2 is YSYEKL. With V trimmed by 0 bases and J by 7 bases, 2 bases remained unmatched. The CDR3 is 13 amino acids. The CDR3 bases are TGCGCCAGCAGCCAAGAACGACAGGGTGAAGCTTTCTTT. Protein sequence: CASSQERQGEAFF.

A word on this clone: Its ends do not fully match the called genes, so a read error is possible. The V call is TRBV2, the J call TRBJ2-7, with D hard to call. The germline CDR1 and CDR2 sequences are SNHLY and FYNNEI. This CDR3 comprises 13 residues. In DNA, the CDR3 is TGTGCCAGCAGAGAAGGCCCGGCATACGAGCAGTACTTC. Its translation is CASREGPAYEQYF.

The J gene is TRBJ2-7, the V gene TRBV5-1; weak D call: TRBD1 (6 bases). This CDR3 is 13 amino acids long. Trimming removed 3 bases at V and 7 bases at J, with 14 bases between. CDR1 SGHRS and CDR2 YFSETQ come from the germline V gene. The CDR3, as DNA: TGCGCCAGCAGCTGGCTGTGGGGGCAAGAGCAGTACTTC. Encoded protein: CASSWLWGQEQYF.

This clone has a single count. The J gene is TRBJ2-7, the V gene TRBV27; D ambiguous. Trimming stripped 6 bases from V and 2 bases from J, with 14 bases between. Germline loops: CDR1 MNHEY, CDR2 SMNVEV (reference sequence). The CDR3 consists of 14 residues. The CDR3 is CASSIVANAYEQYF. The CDR3 DNA is TGTGCCAGCAGCATAGTAGCCAACGCCTACGAGCAGTACTTC.

The CDR3 spells CASSQEAALEGSPLHF. Here the CDR3 DNA reads TGCGCCAGCAGCCAAGAAGCAGCGTTGGAAGGCTCACCCCTCCACTTT. The V and J genes are TRBV4-1 and TRBJ1-6; no firm D call. V lost 0 bases and J lost 10, with 16 bases in between. The CDR3 is 16 amino acids. In germline, CDR1 is MGHRA, CDR2 YSYEKL.

Comment on this clone: Additional DNA sequences in this sample encode the identical CDR3. The chain carries TRBV27 and TRBJ2-1; D is uncertain. Germline V gene sequence: CDR1 MNHEY, CDR2 SMNVEV (reference sequence). The CDR3 covers 12 residues. With 5 bases removed from V and 4 bases from J, the gap between germline ends came to 6 bases. The CDR3 protein is CASSPDYNEQFF. DNA for the CDR3: TGTGCCAGCAGTCCCGATTACAATGAGCAGTTCTTC.

The CDR3 protein is CASRPQGEQPQHF. Here the CDR3 DNA reads TGTGCCAGTAGACCTCAGGGGGAGCAGCCCCAGCATTTT. The chain is built from TRBV19 and TRBJ1-5, with 7 nucleotides matching TRBD1. The trim removed 6 bases at V and 7 bases at J, leaving 6 bases unmatched. The CDR3 length is 13 residues. In germline, CDR1 is LNHDA, CDR2 SQIVND (reference sequence). The whole variable domain, remainder taken from reference TRBV19 and TRBJ1-5, is DGGITQSPKYLFRKEGQNVTLSCEQNLNHDAMYWYRQDPGQGLRLIYYSQIVNDFQKGDIAEGYSVSREKKESFPLTVTSAQKNPTAFYLCASRPQGEQPQHFGDGTRLSIL.

The chain couples TRBV5-6 to TRBJ2-4, with 13 bases fitting TRBD2. In germline, CDR1 is SGHDT, CDR2 YYEEEE. The V gene end was trimmed by 4 bases and the J gene end by 11 bases; junction bases not matched to a gene: 6. This CDR3 is 14 amino acids long. DNA for the CDR3: TGTGCCAGCAGCACGGGACTAGCGGGGAATTTTCAGTACTTC. Protein product: CASSTGLAGNFQYF. The variable domain in full, completed from reference TRBV5-6 and TRBJ2-4, reads DAGVTQSPTHLIKTRGQQVTLRCSPKSGHDTVSWYQQALGQGPQFIFQYYEEEERQRGNFPDRFSGHQFPNYSSELNVNALLLGDSALYLCASSTGLAGNFQYFGAGTRLSVL.

The rearrangement uses TRBV10-3 and TRBJ1-6; the match to TRBD1 covers 9 bases. CDR1 is ENHRY and CDR2 is SYGVKD in the germline V gene. There are 15 residues in the CDR3. The V segment lost 2 bases and the J segment 8 bases; nucleotides outside the gene matches: 4. The CDR3 sequence is CAISETGQGYSPLHF. The CDR3 DNA follows: TGTGCCATCAGTGAGACAGGACAGGGGTATTCACCCCTCCACTTT.

The chain joins TRBV6-5 to TRBJ2-5; D is undetermined. The germline CDR1 and CDR2 sequences are MNHEY and SVGAGI. The CDR3 is made up of 16 amino acids. V lost 4 bases and J 2 bases, leaving 17 bases between the germline ends. CDR3 nucleotide sequence: TGTGCCAGCAGTTCCCCCTCTTGGCTGGGGCAAGAGACCCAGTACTTC. Translated: CASSSPSWLGQETQYF.

Comment on this clone: At the DNA level, this CDR3 is encoded by other sequences in the same sample as well. The rearrangement uses TRBV27 and TRBJ2-5, with 7 bases fitting TRBD2. The trim removed 0 bases at V and 2 bases at J, leaving 3 bases unmatched. This CDR3 comprises 15 residues. The germline CDR1 and CDR2 sequences are MNHEY and SMNVEV (reference sequence). CDR3 DNA sequence: TGTGCCAGCAGTTTATCCGTGGGGGGGCAAGAGACCCAGTACTTC. Residues: CASSLSVGGQETQYF.

The chain recombines TRBV4-1 with TRBJ1-1; D unclear. The CDR3 extends over 13 amino acids. The germline V gene encodes CDR1 MGHRA and CDR2 YSYEKL. Trimming pared 6 bases from V and 3 bases from J, leaving 11 bases between. The DNA of the CDR3 is TGCGCCAGCAGTCCCCTAATGGACACTGAAGCTTTCTTT. Translating gives CASSPLMDTEAFF.